Listed below are T cell receptor beta chains from one sample, sequenced in a study of blood T cell repertoires in COVID-19. The protocol was immunoSEQ multiplex PCR, while the TCRdb copy is restricted to in-frame clones and leaves out a portion. The sample includes 150,000 to 200,000 clones, about 85% of them seen just once. Sequenced material: peripheral blood. These receptors originate from a man aged 60 to 75 with active or convalescent COVID-19. Both conserved end residues are part of each CDR3. D genes are given only for firm matches. Where a row states a size, it is once, few, many or the class of an expanded clone; other rows omit it.

V	D	size	J	CDR3	DNA
TRBV15	NA	NA	TRBJ2-5	CATSREVDRETQYF	TGTGCCACCAGCAGGGAGGTGGATCGGGAGACCCAGTACTTC
TRBV7-6	NA	NA	TRBJ2-7	CASSLLQTSDEQYF	TGTGCCAGCAGCTTATTACAGACCTCAGACGAGCAGTACTTC
TRBV19	TRBD1	NA	TRBJ2-2	CASLTGGSTGELFF	TGTGCCAGCCTAACAGGGGGCAGCACCGGGGAGCTGTTTTTT
TRBV9	TRBD1	NA	TRBJ1-1	CASSVVSGGEAFF	TGTGCCAGCAGCGTAGTATCAGGGGGAGAAGCTTTCTTT
TRBV6-5	NA	once	TRBJ2-2	CASVGEFSTGELFF	TGTGCCAGCGTCGGGGAATTCTCCACCGGGGAGCTGTTTTTT
TRBV5-5	NA	NA	TRBJ1-1	CASSLSEMAGNTEAFF	TGTGCCAGCAGTTTGTCGGAGATGGCGGGGAACACTGAAGCTTTCTTT
TRBV21-1	NA	NA	TRBJ2-7	CASSKSCTTGGYEQYF	TGTGCCAGCAGCAAATCTTGTACGACAGGGGGCTACGAGCAGTACTTC
TRBV5-1	NA	NA	TRBJ1-2	CASSPGETAAGYGYTF	TGCGCCAGCAGCCCTGGAGAGACAGCTGCCGGGTATGGCTACACCTTC
TRBV25-1	NA	NA	TRBJ1-5	CASSPNSRGNQPQHF	TGTGCAAGCTCCCCTAATAGCAGGGGAAATCAGCCCCAGCATTTT
TRBV7-9	TRBD2	NA	TRBJ2-3	CASSTGLAGYADTQYF	TGTGCCAGCAGCACGGGACTAGCGGGGTACGCAGATACGCAGTATTTT
TRBV19	NA	NA	TRBJ1-1	CASSTQGHTEAFF	TGTGCCAGTAGTACGCAGGGGCACACTGAAGCTTTCTTT
TRBV23-1	NA	NA	TRBJ1-2	CASRGNYGYTF	TGCGCCAGCCGGGGAAACTATGGCTACACCTTC
TRBV18	TRBD1	NA	TRBJ2-1	CASSDYRGNEQFF	TGTGCCAGCTCAGACTACAGGGGGAATGAGCAGTTCTTC
TRBV12-3/TRBV12-4	NA	NA	TRBJ1-5	CASSFFGHQHF	TGTGCCAGCAGTTTTTTTGGGCATCAGCATTTT
TRBV27	NA	NA	TRBJ2-7	CASSLFWGKPDEQYF	TGTGCCAGCAGTTTGTTCTGGGGCAAACCCGATGAGCAGTACTTC
TRBV9	NA	NA	TRBJ1-4	CASSAQGEKLFF	TGTGCCAGCAGCGCACAGGGTGAAAAACTGTTTTTT
TRBV7-3	NA	NA	TRBJ2-7	CAGGGGTSEQYF	TGTGCCGGAGGTGGAGGGACTTCCGAGCAGTACTTC
TRBV3-1/TRBV3-2	NA	NA	TRBJ1-4	CASSQGYTGMGEKLFF	TGTGCCAGCAGCCAGGGATACACAGGGATGGGGGAAAAACTGTTTTTT
TRBV7-3	NA	NA	TRBJ2-1	CASSRDIVANEQFF	TGTGCCAGCTCCAGGGACATTGTGGCCAATGAGCAGTTCTTC
TRBV24-1	NA	NA	TRBJ1-2	CATSALSRGNYGYTF	TGTGCCACCAGTGCTTTGAGCAGGGGTAACTATGGCTACACCTTC
TRBV7-2	NA	NA	TRBJ1-1	CASSLVGGNTEAFF	TGTGCCAGCAGCCTCGTAGGGGGGAACACTGAAGCTTTCTTT
TRBV18	NA	few	TRBJ1-6	CASSSTVSGDNSPLHF	TGTGCCAGCTCAAGCACGGTGTCGGGGGATAATTCACCCCTCCACTTT
TRBV11-2	NA	NA	TRBJ1-6	CASSLGVGAYNSPLHF	TGTGCCAGCAGCTTAGGGGTAGGGGCCTATAATTCACCCCTCCACTTT
TRBV5-1	TRBD2	NA	TRBJ2-3	CASSLPPSGGPVDTQYF	TGCGCCAGCAGCTTGCCCCCGAGCGGGGGGCCGGTAGATACGCAGTATTTT
TRBV5-1	TRBD1	NA	TRBJ1-3	CASSLVPQGATSGNTIYF	TGCGCCAGCAGCTTGGTACCACAGGGGGCGACCTCTGGAAACACCATATATTTT
TRBV5-1	NA	once	TRBJ2-2	CASSLGAHGTGELFF	TGCGCCAGCTCTTTGGGGGCCCATGGAACCGGGGAGCTGTTTTTT
TRBV9	TRBD1	once	TRBJ2-3	CASSVRQGAFSTDTQYF	TGTGCCAGCAGCGTAAGACAGGGGGCTTTTAGCACAGATACGCAGTATTTT
TRBV11-2	NA	NA	TRBJ2-5	CASSLLRARETQYF	TGTGCCAGCAGCTTGTTGCGGGCGCGGGAGACCCAGTACTTC
TRBV27	TRBD2	NA	TRBJ2-1	CASAGDGEYNEQFF	TGTGCCAGCGCGGGGGACGGGGAATACAATGAGCAGTTCTTC
TRBV19	TRBD1	NA	TRBJ1-1	CASSLLQGGGPEAFF	TGTGCCAGTAGCCTATTACAGGGGGGAGGCCCTGAAGCTTTCTTT
TRBV6-6	NA	NA	TRBJ1-6	CASSYEGTRDSPLHF	TGTGCCAGCAGTTACGAGGGGACAAGGGATTCACCCCTCCACTTT
TRBV11-2	TRBD2	NA	TRBJ2-7	CASSTPRAGAYEQYF	TGTGCCAGCAGCACGCCCAGAGCGGGGGCCTACGAGCAGTACTTC
TRBV9	NA	NA	TRBJ2-5	CASSVNQGWETQYF	TGTGCCAGCAGCGTAAATCAGGGTTGGGAGACCCAGTACTTC
TRBV5-1	NA	NA	TRBJ2-7	CASSLDAPYEQYF	TGCGCCAGCAGCCTCGATGCGCCCTACGAGCAGTACTTC
TRBV6-1	NA	NA	TRBJ2-7	CASSEKGQIYEQYF	TGTGCCAGCAGTGAAAAAGGACAGATCTACGAGCAGTACTTC
TRBV28	NA	NA	TRBJ1-5	CASSFGQGFRQPQHF	TGTGCCAGCAGTTTCGGTCAGGGGTTCAGACAGCCCCAGCATTTT